This is a list of T cell receptor beta chains from one sample in a study of blood T cells in healthy people across ages. MiXCR, applied by TCRdb to the 5' RACE reads, yields one record per CDR3 protein. The table includes under 1,100,000 distinct CDR3 sequences, under 30% detected once. A further study also used this sample, focusing on T cells of mothers and their children.

Source material: blood. These receptors originate from a girl aged 2-10 years in good health. Both conserved end residues are part of each CDR3. The D gene is left open where the match is weak. Size is omitted from some rows. Given values are once, few, many or a class for expanded clones.

j_call d_call v_call clone_size cdr3_length cdr3_nt cdr3_aa
TRBJ2-3 TRBD2 TRBV9 . 16 TGTGCCAGCAGCGTCGATATTAGCGGGGGGACAGATACGCAGTATTTT CASSVDISGGTDTQYF
TRBJ1-5 . TRBV4-2 . 17 TGTGCCAGCAGCCGGGAAAAGACGCCGGGTGGCAATCAGCCCCAGCATTTT CASSREKTPGGNQPQHF
TRBJ2-2 TRBD2 TRBV7-3 few 15 TGTGCCAGCAGCTGGACTAGCGGGAGCACCGGGGAGCTGTTTTTT CASSWTSGSTGELFF
TRBJ2-5 TRBD2 TRBV20-1 . 13 TGCAGTGCCACCGGGACTAGCGGGGGGACCCAGTACTTC CSATGTSGGTQYF
TRBJ2-5 . TRBV29-1 . 12 TGCAGCGTCTCGACTTCGATAGAGACCCAGTACTTC CSVSTSIETQYF
TRBJ2-1 TRBD2 TRBV7-3 . 17 TGTGCCAGCAGCTTACTAGCGGGGATATGGTATGACAATGAGCAGTTCTTC CASSLLAGIWYDNEQFF
TRBJ2-5 TRBD2 TRBV29-1 few 13 TGCAGCGTTACAAGGCTAGCGGAAGAGACCCAGTACTTC CSVTRLAEETQYF
TRBJ2-1 TRBD2 TRBV29-1 few 15 TGCAGCGTTGAAGCCACCCAGCGGGAGGTATATGAGCAGTTCTTC CSVEATQREVYEQFF
TRBJ1-2 . TRBV4-2 few 16 TGTGCCAGCAGCCAAGATAAATACAGGTTTAACTATGGCTACACCTTC CASSQDKYRFNYGYTF
TRBJ2-3 . TRBV3-1 few 16 TGTGCCAGCAGCCAACGGCTAGCGATTAGCACAGATACGCAGTATTTT CASSQRLAISTDTQYF
TRBJ2-3 . TRBV7-2 . 13 TGTGCCAGCAGCAAAAGGTGGGGGGATACGCAGTATTTT CASSKRWGDTQYF
TRBJ2-7 . TRBV12-3/TRBV12-4 . 12 TGTGCCAGCAGTTTAGCGCTCGACGAGCAGTACTTC CASSLALDEQYF
TRBJ2-7 . TRBV20-1 . 15 TGCAGTGCCCGGGGGTTGGGGGTCGGACCCTACGAGCAGTACTTC CSARGLGVGPYEQYF
TRBJ2-7 TRBD1 TRBV6-2/TRBV6-3 few 14 TGTGCCAGCCTCCAGGACAGGGGGATCGGCGAGCAGTACTTC CASLQDRGIGEQYF
TRBJ2-2 TRBD1 TRBV15 few 17 TGTGCCACCAGCAGAGATACGGACAGGGGGTATCACGGGGAGCTGTTTTTT CATSRDTDRGYHGELFF
TRBJ1-3 . TRBV12-3/TRBV12-4 . 17 TGTGCCAGCAGTTTGGGGAGGAGGGCTAGCTCTGGAAACACCACATATTTT CASSLGRRASSGNTTYF
TRBJ2-1 TRBD2 TRBV7-3 few 16 TGTGCCAGCAGCTTATGGCTAGCGGGAGTAGGTGGTGAGCAGTTCTTC CASSLWLAGVGGEQFF
TRBJ2-3 TRBD2 TRBV7-9 . 17 TGTGCCAGCAGCTTGGCGATAGCGGGGGGAAACACAGATACGCAGTATTTT CASSLAIAGGNTDTQYF
TRBJ1-5 . TRBV18 many 13 TGTGCCAGCAGCCCCGGGGGGGATCAGCCCCAGCATTTT CASSPGGDQPQHF
TRBJ1-5 TRBD1 TRBV12-3/TRBV12-4 . 13 TGTGCCAGGAGACAGGGATCGAATCAGCCCCAGCATTTT CARRQGSNQPQHF
TRBJ2-1 TRBD2 TRBV28 few 16 TGTGCCAGCAGTACTACCGGGACTAGCGGGAGTCATGAGCAGTTCTTC CASSTTGTSGSHEQFF
TRBJ2-4 . TRBV20-1 . 14 TGCAGTGCTAGAGACCCGGTGTTGAGAAACATTCAGTACTTC CSARDPVLRNIQYF
TRBJ2-7 . TRBV4-1 few 15 TGCGCCAGCAGCCAAGCCCCGGGAGCGGTCTACGAGCAGTACTTC CASSQAPGAVYEQYF
TRBJ2-1 . TRBV20-1 . 16 TGCAGTGCTAGAGGGAGGACGGCCGATTACTACAATGAGCAGTTCTTC CSARGRTADYYNEQFF
TRBJ2-7 TRBD1 TRBV20-1 . 13 TGCAGTGCTGGACAGGGGGCCTCCTACGAGCAGTACTTC CSAGQGASYEQYF
TRBJ1-1 . TRBV7-3 . 14 TGTGCCAGCAGCTTTCTGGGGGCAAACACTGAAGCTTTCTTT CASSFLGANTEAFF
TRBJ2-1 TRBD2 TRBV12-3/TRBV12-4 . 15 TGTGCCACCTCATTGGCGGGAGCCTCGGGAAATGAGCAGTTCTTC CATSLAGASGNEQFF
TRBJ2-7 . TRBV28 many 12 TGTGCCAGCAGCTCACCGCCCTACGAGCAGTACTTC CASSSPPYEQYF
TRBJ1-3 . TRBV7-8 few 14 TGTGCCAGCGGCGTACAGGGATCCGGAAACACCATATATTTT CASGVQGSGNTIYF
TRBJ2-3 . TRBV29-1 . 13 TGCAGCGTTGAGGAATCAAACACAGATACGCAGTATTTT CSVEESNTDTQYF
TRBJ2-2 . TRBV7-6 . 16 TGTACCGGCAGCTTATTCGGGGGCTTAAACACCGGGGAGCTGTTTTTT CTGSLFGGLNTGELFF
TRBJ2-7 TRBD1 TRBV12-3/TRBV12-4 once 15 TGTGCCAGCAGTCCGATGGACAGGGGAACTCTCGAGCAGTACTTC CASSPMDRGTLEQYF